This T cell receptor (beta chain) was captured by sequencing in a study of blood T cells in healthy people across ages. Study background: Template switching recovered approximately one barcoded beta molecule for every two T cells.

This clonotype was seen a handful of times. The authors ran a second PCR of roughly 6 to 12 cycles using a sample-barcoded 5' primer and a J-beta primer mix. Every molecule of cDNA carried a tag from a template-switch adaptor with 12 random nucleotides. A single record per CDR3 protein comes from TCRdb applying MiXCR to the 5' RACE reads. The sample shows roughly 1.5 million distinct CDR3 sequences, about 42% of them seen only once. Healthy Caucasian individuals from Russia aged roughly 6 to 100 served as donors. Each sample provided at least 5 micrograms of extracted total RNA. This CDR3 spans 14 amino acids. Trimming removed 8 bases from V and 9 bases from J, with 20 bases in between. Per germline, CDR1 MNHEY and CDR2 SVGEGT.

The V call is TRBV6-2 or TRBV6-3, the J call TRBJ2-1, with D possibly TRBD1 on 5 matching bases. Source material: blood. This clonotype originated in a woman aged 18 to 35 in good health. Here the CDR3 DNA reads TGTGCCAGCGGCGGACACCACTTAAGGGGTGAGCAGTTCTTC. Residues: CASGGHHLRGEQFF.